This T cell receptor (beta chain) comes out of a study of blood T cells in healthy people across ages. Across the study: Template switching caught about one barcoded beta molecule for each two T cells.

CDR1 and CDR2 from the germline V gene are SGHTA and FQGNSA. The CDR3 extends over 11 amino acids. V was cut by 1 base and J by 10 bases, with 7 bases left in between. Combining a sample-barcoded 5' primer with a J-beta primer mix, a second PCR ran for roughly 7 to 11 cycles. TCRdb recomputed calls from the 5' RACE reads with MiXCR, one row per CDR3 protein. The data show 800,000 to 950,000 distinct CDR3 sequences, roughly 50% seen once. The clonotype was recovered from a man aged 30 to 45 in good health. V and J are TRBV7-2 and TRBJ2-5; TRBD2 might be the D (6 bases). Material: blood. CDR3 in amino acids: CASSLVGGQYF. Here the CDR3 DNA reads TGTGCCAGCAGCTTAGTCGGGGGCCAGTACTTC.